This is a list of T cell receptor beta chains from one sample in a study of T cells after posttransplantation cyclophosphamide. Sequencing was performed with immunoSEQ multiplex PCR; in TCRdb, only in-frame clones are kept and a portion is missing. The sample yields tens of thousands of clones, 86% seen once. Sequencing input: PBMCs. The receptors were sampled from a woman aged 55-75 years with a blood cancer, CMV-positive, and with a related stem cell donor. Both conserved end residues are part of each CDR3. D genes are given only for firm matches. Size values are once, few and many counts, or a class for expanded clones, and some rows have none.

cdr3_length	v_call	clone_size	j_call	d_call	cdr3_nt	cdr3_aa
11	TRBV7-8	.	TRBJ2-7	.	TGTGCCAGCAGCCAGTTATACGAGCAGTACTTC	CASSQLYEQYF
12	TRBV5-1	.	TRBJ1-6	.	TGCGCCAGCTCCCTGACGGGGTCACCCCTCCACTTT	CASSLTGSPLHF
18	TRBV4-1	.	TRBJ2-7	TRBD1	TGCGCCAGCAGCCAACAGGGGGGAGTAGGACAGGGATTCTACGAGCAGTACTTC	CASSQQGGVGQGFYEQYF
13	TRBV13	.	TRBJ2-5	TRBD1	TGTGCCAGCAGCTCGGACAGGGGGGAGACCCAGTACTTC	CASSSDRGETQYF
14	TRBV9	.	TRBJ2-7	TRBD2	TGTGCCAGCAGCATCGGACTAGCGAACTACGAGCAGTACTTC	CASSIGLANYEQYF
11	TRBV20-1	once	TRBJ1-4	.	TGCAGTGCAGCCTTTAATGAAAAACTGTTTTTT	CSAAFNEKLFF
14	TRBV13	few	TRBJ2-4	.	TGTGCCAGCAGTCCTTCCCTACTTAAAAACATTCAGTACTTC	CASSPSLLKNIQYF
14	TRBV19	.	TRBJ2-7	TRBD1	TGTGCCAGTAGTACAAGGACAGGTGGCCACGAGCAGTACTTC	CASSTRTGGHEQYF
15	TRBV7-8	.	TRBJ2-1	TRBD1	TGTGCCAGCAGCTTATCGGGACAGGCAATCAATGAGCAGTTCTTC	CASSLSGQAINEQFF
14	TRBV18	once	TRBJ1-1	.	TGTGCCAGCTCACCAGACAGACTGAACACTGAAGCTTTCTTT	CASSPDRLNTEAFF
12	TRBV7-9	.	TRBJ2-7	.	TGTGCCAGCAGCCGACTAGACTACGAGCAGTACTTC	CASSRLDYEQYF
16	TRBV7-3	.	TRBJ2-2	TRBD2	TGTGCCAGCAGCTTTTATAGGACTAGCGACACCGGGGAGCTGTTTTTT	CASSFYRTSDTGELFF
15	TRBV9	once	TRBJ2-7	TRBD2	TGTGCCAGCGGGACTAGCGGGGCCGGAGACGGGGAGCAGTACTTC	CASGTSGAGDGEQYF
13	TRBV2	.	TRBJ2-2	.	TGTGCCAGCGCAGGGGCTTCCCCCGGGGAGCTGTTTTTT	CASAGASPGELFF
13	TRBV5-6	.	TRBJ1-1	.	TGTGCCAGCAGCTGGCAGGGTAGTACTGAAGCTTTCTTT	CASSWQGSTEAFF
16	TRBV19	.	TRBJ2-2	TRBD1	TGTGCCAGTAGTATGGAGGGCAGGGGGCGTGTCGGGGAGCTGTTTTTT	CASSMEGRGRVGELFF
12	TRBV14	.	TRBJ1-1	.	TGTGCCAGCAGTCAAGGAGGTACCGAAGCTTTCTTT	CASSQGGTEAFF
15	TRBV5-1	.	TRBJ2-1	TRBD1	TGCGCCAGCAGCGCCGGGACAGTCTCCTACAATGAGCAGTTCTTC	CASSAGTVSYNEQFF
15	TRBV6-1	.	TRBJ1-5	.	TGTGCCAGCAGTAGCTCGCCCAGGGGCAATCAGCCCCAGCATTTT	CASSSSPRGNQPQHF
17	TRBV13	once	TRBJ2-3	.	TGTGCCAGCAGCCGAAGGGTGGTCGCGGGGAGCACAGATACGCAGTATTTT	CASSRRVVAGSTDTQYF
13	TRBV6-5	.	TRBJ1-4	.	TGTGCCAGCACCGACCCGGGGGGAGGCAAACTGTTTTTT	CASTDPGGGKLFF
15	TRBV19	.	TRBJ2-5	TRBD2	TGTGCCAGTCAAACTAGCGGGAGAGGTGGGGAGACCCAGTACTTC	CASQTSGRGGETQYF
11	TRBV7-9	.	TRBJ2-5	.	TGTGCCTGGGGAGCTCAAGAGACCCAGTACTTC	CAWGAQETQYF
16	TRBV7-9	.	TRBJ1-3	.	TGTGCCAGCAGCTGGGGGGAAGCCCCCTCTGGAAACACCATATATTTT	CASSWGEAPSGNTIYF
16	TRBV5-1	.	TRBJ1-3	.	TGCGCCAGCAGCTTGGATCTGATACACTCTGGAAACACCATATATTTT	CASSLDLIHSGNTIYF
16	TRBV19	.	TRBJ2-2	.	TGTGCCAGTAGCTCCGGTCGAATCGGGGACACCGGGGAGCTGTTTTTT	CASSSGRIGDTGELFF
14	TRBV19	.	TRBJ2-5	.	TGTGCCAGTAGGGATTCACGAAGAGGGGAGACCCAGTACTTC	CASRDSRRGETQYF
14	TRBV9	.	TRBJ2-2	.	TGTGCCAGCAGCGTAGATTTCCATTCCGGGGAGCTGTTTTTT	CASSVDFHSGELFF
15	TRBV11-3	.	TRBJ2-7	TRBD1	TGTGCCAGCAGCTTCGGACAGGGGCACTCCTACGAGCAGTACTTC	CASSFGQGHSYEQYF
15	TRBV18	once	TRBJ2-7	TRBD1	TGTGCCAGCTCGCAACCGGGACAGACAACCTACGAGCAGTACTTC	CASSQPGQTTYEQYF
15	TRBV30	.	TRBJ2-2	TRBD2	TGTGCCTGGAGTCTTAGCGGGAGTGGGACCGGGGAGCTGTTTTTT	CAWSLSGSGTGELFF
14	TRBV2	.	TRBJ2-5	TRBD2	TGTGCCAGCAGCGGGACTAGTTCGGGGGAGACCCAGTACTTC	CASSGTSSGETQYF
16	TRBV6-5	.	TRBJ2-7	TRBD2	TGTGCCAGCAGTTCCATGGCTAGCGGGAGTTCCTACGAGCAGTACTTC	CASSSMASGSSYEQYF
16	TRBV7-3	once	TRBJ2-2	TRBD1	TGTGCCAGCAGCTTAAGCCGGGACAGGGATCCCGGGGAGCTGTTTTTT	CASSLSRDRDPGELFF
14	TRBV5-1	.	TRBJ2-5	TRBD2	TGCGCCAGCAGCTTGGCGGGGGGGCAGGAGACCCAGTACTTC	CASSLAGGQETQYF
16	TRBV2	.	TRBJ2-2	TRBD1	TGTGCCAGCAGCGTCCAGGGGGCCGGGTTGAACGGGGAGCTGTTTTTT	CASSVQGAGLNGELFF
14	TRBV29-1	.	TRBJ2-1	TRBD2	TGCAGCGTTCTGGGCGGGAGGGCCGTCGATGAGCAGTTCTTC	CSVLGGRAVDEQFF
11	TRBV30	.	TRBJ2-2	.	TGTGCCTGGACCTTCACCGGGGAGCTGTTTTTT	CAWTFTGELFF
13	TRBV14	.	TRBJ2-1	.	TGTGCCAGCAGCCAAGCAGAGACGGGTGAGCAGTTCTTC	CASSQAETGEQFF
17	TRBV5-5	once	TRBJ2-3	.	TGTGCCAGCAGCTTGGCTTTAGCGGCTTATAGCACAGATACGCAGTATTTT	CASSLALAAYSTDTQYF
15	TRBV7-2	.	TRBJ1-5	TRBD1	TGTGCCAGCAGCGCCAGGACAGGGGGCAATCAGCCCCAGCATTTT	CASSARTGGNQPQHF
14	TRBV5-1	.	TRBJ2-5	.	TGCGCCAGCAGCTTAGCCATTGCCCCGGAGACCCAGTACTTC	CASSLAIAPETQYF
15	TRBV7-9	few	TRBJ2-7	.	TGTGCCAGCAGCCTTGCTAGCGCGAGCTCCTACGAGCAGTACTTC	CASSLASASSYEQYF
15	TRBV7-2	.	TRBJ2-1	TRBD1	TGTGCCAGCAGCTTAGAGGACAGGGGGCGGAATGAGCAGTTCTTC	CASSLEDRGRNEQFF
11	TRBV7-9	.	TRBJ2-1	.	TGTGCCAGCAGCTTATTCGGGGAGCAGTTCTTC	CASSLFGEQFF
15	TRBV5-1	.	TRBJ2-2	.	TGCGCCAGCAGCTTGGATGAGCGAGAGACCGGGGAGCTGTTTTTT	CASSLDERETGELFF
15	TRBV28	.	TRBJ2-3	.	TGTGCCAGCAGTTTAAGCAGGGGGGTTGGGTATACGCAGTATTTT	CASSLSRGVGYTQYF
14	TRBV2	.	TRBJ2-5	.	TGTGCCAGCCGACCGATAGCGGCGCAAGAGACCCAGTACTTC	CASRPIAAQETQYF
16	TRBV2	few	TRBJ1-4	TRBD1	TGTGCCAGCACTACAGGGACAGGGGTTGTAGTCGCAAAACTGTTTTTT	CASTTGTGVVVAKLFF
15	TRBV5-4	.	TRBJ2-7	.	TGTGCCAGCAGCTTGGGCGGACTCAACCCCTACGAGCAGTACTTC	CASSLGGLNPYEQYF
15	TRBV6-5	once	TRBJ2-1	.	TGTGCCAGCAGTTACTCGACAGCGGGTTACAATGAGCAGTTCTTC	CASSYSTAGYNEQFF
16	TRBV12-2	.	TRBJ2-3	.	TGTGCAAGTCGCTTAAAGGCGGGAGGGTGCACAGATACGCAGTATTTT	CASRLKAGGCTDTQYF
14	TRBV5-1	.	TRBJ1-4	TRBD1	TGCGCCAGCAGCCGGGGACAGGATGGTGAAAAACTGTTTTTT	CASSRGQDGEKLFF
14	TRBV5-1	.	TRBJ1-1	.	TGCGCCAGCAGCTCACTCCCAGGGGACACTGAAGCTTTCTTT	CASSSLPGDTEAFF
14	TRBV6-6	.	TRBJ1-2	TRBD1	TGTGCCAGCAGTTACTCCGACAGGGGGGTTGGCTACACCTTC	CASSYSDRGVGYTF
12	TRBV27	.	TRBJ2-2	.	TGTGCCAGCAGTCGACTAGTTGGGGAGCTGTTTTTT	CASSRLVGELFF
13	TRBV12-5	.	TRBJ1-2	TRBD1	TGTGCTAGTGGTTTCGGGACAGCCTATGGCTACACCTTC	CASGFGTAYGYTF